Sequencing of this T cell receptor beta chain was carried out in a study of blood T cell repertoires in COVID-19 (dated by TCRdb to 2018 to 2020). About the investigation overall: Samples from collaborators originated in the United States, Italy and Spain and spanned both the acute and convalescent phases of COVID-19. The material from the prospective study consisted of cDNA or gDNA derived from T cells, B-cell-depleted T cells, or PBMCs. Samples came from the ongoing ImmuneRACE study (first 160 participants) plus 1,254 subjects from 6 global collaborators. The sample metadata nearly always contained a de-identified subject ID, COVID-19 status, age in years and sex. Deeply sampled blood TCRbeta repertoires from subjects exposed to, actively infected with, or recovered from COVID-19 were included in the dataset. A freely available public database, intended as a resource for researchers studying the immune response to SARS-CoV-2, is where the repertoires were released. Where available, HLA class I and class II types were taken from metadata supplied by the sample provider and were not determined by assay-based typing.

As regards this clone: Its target antigen remains unknown. The sample holds no much larger clone one base away, and base qualities are not on file.

The immunoSEQ Assay, a bias-controlled multiplex PCR, was used to amplify TCRbeta CDR3 regions from genomic DNA. The authors' pipeline ran thus. Within the assay, amplification of reference gene primers was used to estimate how many nucleated cells each sample contained. Sequence reads were collapsed and filtered to measure the absolute abundance of every unique TCRbeta CDR3 rearrangement. Productive Simpson clonality was computed per sample as the square root of Simpson's diversity index over productive rearrangements. The table was pulled from immuneACCESS by TCRdb, which kept in-frame rearrangements only. Such tables lose some clones; where checked, under half of the loss comes from unresolved V genes, and the rest has no known cause. That table gives V, J and clone size, and the DNA gave D and trimming. Within this sample are 130,000 to 150,000 clones, with around 87% of them counted one time only. 8.6% of the sample comes from the top ten.

What the authors observed across the whole study: Clinical and demographic metadata were provided uncurated, with the amount varying by source and participant.

Measured from the cysteine to the phenylalanine, the CDR3 is 16 residues long. Only the CDR3 part of the read is kept: 48 bases, read in frame from the first base. V loses 1 base at its end and J loses 5 bases; junction bases beyond the gene matches: 8. CDR1 and CDR2, per the germline V gene, are MGHDK and SYGVNS. Whole blood was collected in K2EDTA tubes by collaborating institutions according to the institutions' own protocols. For TCRbeta analysis, collaborators shipped samples in one of three forms: frozen whole blood, isolated PBMCs, or DNA extracted from either of those sample types. The chain couples TRBV25-1 to TRBJ1-1, with 9 middle bases fitting TRBD1. The material sequenced was peripheral blood. The clonotype originates from a woman aged 45 to 65 with active or convalescent COVID-19. The DNA is as follows: TGTGCCAGCAGTGAATCCGACAGGGGGAGTAGAACTGAAGCTTTCTTT. This gives the protein CASSESDRGSRTEAFF.